The 8 T cell receptor beta chains presented below share a single source sample, sequenced in a study of identical twins. TCRdb called the 5' RACE reads again in MiXCR, with one record for every CDR3 protein. The data contain approximately 700,000 distinct CDR3 sequences, roughly 6% of them singletons. The sequenced material came from naive T cells sorted from blood. The source of these receptors is a man aged 18 to 30 in good health.

This clonotype was recorded at least ten times. J is TRBJ2-3 and V is TRBV12-3 or TRBV12-4; 8 nucleotides match TRBD2. The CDR3 extends over 15 amino acids. The trim removed 4 bases at V and 8 bases at J, leaving 11 bases unmatched. The CDR3 region is CASSSIQREPSTQYF. The CDR3 nucleotides are TGTGCCAGCAGTTCCATCCAGCGGGAGCCTAGTACGCAGTATTTT.

This clonotype occurred many times. The V gene is TRBV20-1, the J gene TRBJ2-7; tentative D call: TRBD1 (6 bases). V was clipped by 1 base and J by 6 bases, with 16 bases between them. The germline V gene has CDR1 DFQATT and CDR2 SNEGSKA (reference sequence). CDR3 length: 14 residues. The CDR3 spells CSARVSGRGGEQYF. As DNA, the CDR3 is TGCAGTGCTAGAGTTTCGGGACGAGGGGGCGAGCAGTACTTC.

This clonotype was seen repeatedly, ten times or more. This chain uses TRBV15 with TRBJ1-6; 9 bases are a match to TRBD1. Germline CDR1 reads LNHNV; CDR2 reads YYDKDF (reference sequence). This CDR3 contains 13 residues. Trimming took 7 bases from V and 9 from J; bases not matched to a gene: 4. CDR3 nucleotides: TGTGCCACCAAGGACAGGGGAGCTTCACCCCTCCACTTT. This encodes CATKDRGASPLHF.

Ten or more counts support this clonotype. The chain couples TRBV20-1 to TRBJ2-6, with D hard to call. The CDR3 totals 13 residues. The V end was cut by 2 bases, the J end by 1 base, with 3 bases between. Germline V CDR1 and CDR2: DFQATT, SNEGSKA (reference sequence). The chain's CDR3 is CSARSSGANVLTF. CDR3 sequence (DNA): TGCAGTGCTAGATCTTCTGGGGCCAACGTCCTGACTTTC.

This clonotype was counted at least ten times. This chain joins TRBV7-6 and TRBJ2-1; D is possibly TRBD2 (6 bases). This CDR3 is 12 amino acids long. The germline V gene encodes CDR1 SGHVS and CDR2 FNYEAQ. Trimming took off 5 bases at V and 13 bases at J, with 15 bases between the two ends. The CDR3: CASSHGTAKQFF. The CDR3 nucleotides read TGTGCCAGCAGCCATGGGACTGCCAAACAGTTCTTC.

This clonotype was found many times. J is TRBJ1-5 and V is TRBV24-1, with 7 bases matching TRBD1. Germline V gives CDR1 KGHDR, CDR2 SFDVKD. J gave up 5 bases and V 3 bases, and 3 bases lay outside the gene matches. The CDR3 spans 14 residues. CDR3 sequence: CATSDNRGDQPQHF. Written as DNA, the CDR3 is TGTGCCACCAGTGATAACAGGGGCGATCAGCCCCAGCATTTT.

This clonotype appeared a few times. The genes are TRBV4-1 and TRBJ2-2; the match to TRBD1 covers 9 bases. The CDR3 consists of 17 residues. After removal of 3 bases from V and 3 bases from J, the junction contained 8 bases not matched to a gene. Germline CDR1 MGHRA, CDR2 YSYEKL. This CDR3 reads CASSQPRDRVDTGELFF. The DNA for the CDR3 is TGCGCCAGCAGCCAGCCCCGGGACAGGGTTGACACCGGGGAGCTGTTTTTT.

The rearrangement joins TRBV6-5 to TRBJ2-1; D may be TRBD2 (6 bases). Per the germline V gene, CDR1 is MNHEY and CDR2 is SVGAGI. The ends were cut back, 4 bases at V and 3 bases at J, with 13 bases in the middle. The CDR3 runs 15 residues. CDR3 nucleotides: TGTGCCAGCAGTTCAGCGGAGGAGGGCTACAATGAGCAGTTCTTC. Translation gives CASSSAEEGYNEQFF.